Listed below are T cell receptor beta chains from one sample, sequenced in a study of blood T cell repertoires in COVID-19. Here immunoSEQ multiplex PCR was the method, and the copy in TCRdb shows in-frame clones only, minus some. Here the sample spans about 64,000 clones, over 75% being singletons. The sequenced material came from peripheral blood. The origin of the receptors is a woman of 80 years or more with active COVID-19. The CDR3 runs from the conserved cysteine through the conserved F or W. The D gene is left open where the match is weak. The size field is filled for only some rows; it gives once, few, many or a size class.

>-|TRBJ1-2|TRBD1|TRBV7-2
TGTGCCAGCAGCCCTGGACAGGGAGCGTACTATGGCTACACCTTC
CASSPGQGAYYGYTF
>-|TRBJ2-1|-|TRBV29-1
TGCAGCGTTGAGGATGGGTCGGGCAATGAGCAGTTCTTC
CSVEDGSGNEQFF
>-|TRBJ1-2|-|TRBV7-2
TGTGCCAGCAGCTCTGGACAGCTTAACTATGGCTACACCTTC
CASSSGQLNYGYTF
>-|TRBJ1-1|-|TRBV7-9
TGTGCCAGCCGACACACGGAGAACACTGAAGCTTTCTTT
CASRHTENTEAFF
>once|TRBJ1-2|-|TRBV4-1
TGCGCCAGCAGCGATCGACAAAGGTCGATGGGCATTGGCTACACCTTC
CASSDRQRSMGIGYTF
>-|TRBJ2-2|TRBD1|TRBV5-1
TGCGCCAGCAGCTTGAGAACAGGGGGCTCCGGGGAGCTGTTTTTT
CASSLRTGGSGELFF
>-|TRBJ1-6|TRBD1|TRBV10-2
TGCGCCAGCAGGGGGGACAGGGATAATTCACCCCTCCACTTT
CASRGDRDNSPLHF
>-|TRBJ2-5|TRBD2|TRBV7-9
TGTGCCAGCAGCCCTCCTGGGGGGGGGTGGGAGACCCAGTACTTC
CASSPPGGGWETQYF
>once|TRBJ1-4|TRBD1|TRBV28
TGTGCCAGCAGTTCGCAAAGAGAGGGACAGGGAGGGAGGAAACTGTTTTTT
CASSSQREGQGGRKLFF
>-|TRBJ1-5|-|TRBV18
TGTGCCAGCTCACCAGGGAGGCCAGATAGCAATCAGCCCCAGCATTTT
CASSPGRPDSNQPQHF
>-|TRBJ2-3|-|TRBV7-8
TGTGCCAGCAGCGGACAGAGGGTTAGAGGCACAGATACGCAGTATTTT
CASSGQRVRGTDTQYF
>-|TRBJ2-2|-|TRBV15
TGTGCCACCAGCAGAGTTTGGGGCTCGGTTGCCGGGGAGCTGTTTTTT
CATSRVWGSVAGELFF
>-|TRBJ1-1|-|TRBV2
TGTGCCAGCAGTGAAGGCCGGTTCGACACTGAAGCTTTCTTT
CASSEGRFDTEAFF
>once|TRBJ2-1|TRBD2|TRBV25-1
TGTGCCAGCAGTGACACTAGCGGGATTGGCAATGAGCAGTTCTTC
CASSDTSGIGNEQFF
>-|TRBJ2-3|TRBD2|TRBV7-2
TGTGCCAGCAGCTTAGGGTCTAGCGGGGGGAGAGTGACAGATACGCAGTATTTT
CASSLGSSGGRVTDTQYF
>-|TRBJ1-5|-|TRBV12-3/TRBV12-4
TGTGCCAGCAACGGTAATAGCAATCAGCCCCAGCATTTT
CASNGNSNQPQHF
>-|TRBJ2-1|TRBD2|TRBV5-4
TGTGCCAGCAGCTTGGGACTAGCGGCCTACAATGAGCAGTTCTTC
CASSLGLAAYNEQFF
>-|TRBJ2-5|-|TRBV15
TGTGCCACCAGCAGCGACTTGAGGGAGACCCAGTACTTC
CATSSDLRETQYF
>-|TRBJ1-1|TRBD1|TRBV5-1
TGCGCCAGCAGCTTGGTTTACAGGGGTACGACTGAAGCTTTCTTT
CASSLVYRGTTEAFF
>-|TRBJ1-4|TRBD1|TRBV10-3
TGTGCCATCAGTGACGGGACAGAACATGAAAAACTGTTTTTT
CAISDGTEHEKLFF
>-|TRBJ1-4|-|TRBV29-1
TGCAGCGTTGGGCAGGGTAATGAAAAACTGTTTTTT
CSVGQGNEKLFF
>-|TRBJ2-7|TRBD2|TRBV7-2
TGTGCCAGCAGCCCGCGGGGGAGCGGGAAGTCCTACGAGCAGTACTTC
CASSPRGSGKSYEQYF
>once|TRBJ1-5|TRBD1|TRBV30
TGTGCCAGTGGGGCGACAGGGGGCAATCAGCCCCAGCATTTT
CASGATGGNQPQHF
>-|TRBJ2-5|TRBD2|TRBV2
TGTGCCAGCAGCGATCTACTAGCGGGGACTCAAGAGACCCAGTACTTC
CASSDLLAGTQETQYF
>-|TRBJ2-1|TRBD2|TRBV24-1
TGTGCCACCAGTGATTTGCGGCCCTCGAGGGCGGGGGGGTCAGTTAATGAGCAGTTCTTC
CATSDLRPSRAGGSVNEQFF
>-|TRBJ2-1|TRBD2|TRBV14
TGTGCCAGCAGGTCAACTAGCGGGAGCTACAATGAGCAGTTCTTC
CASRSTSGSYNEQFF
>once|TRBJ1-6|TRBD1|TRBV27
TGTGCCAGCAGCCCTCTAGACAGGGCGTATAATTCACCCCTCCACTTT
CASSPLDRAYNSPLHF
>-|TRBJ1-1|-|TRBV2
TGTGCCAGCAGATGGGGGGACACTGAAGCTTTCTTT
CASRWGDTEAFF
>-|TRBJ2-2|-|TRBV27
TGTGCCAGCAGCCGTCAAGGGGGGGCGAACACCGGGGAGCTGTTTTTT
CASSRQGGANTGELFF
>-|TRBJ2-5|-|TRBV5-1
TGCGCCAGCAGCTTGGAGGCTAGCGCACAAGAGACCCAGTACTTC
CASSLEASAQETQYF
>-|TRBJ2-2|TRBD1|TRBV11-2
TGTGCCAGCAGCAGCGACAGGGACGTTGGCAACACCGGGGAGCTGTTTTTT
CASSSDRDVGNTGELFF
>-|TRBJ2-2|TRBD2|TRBV5-1
TGCGCCAGCACCCTAGCGGGCACCGGGGAGCTGTTTTTT
CASTLAGTGELFF
>-|TRBJ2-3|TRBD2|TRBV18
TGTGCCAGCTCACCGGGGAGTAGCGGGAGCACAGATACGCAGTATTTT
CASSPGSSGSTDTQYF
>-|TRBJ1-4|TRBD1|TRBV30
TGTGCCTGGAGCCGACAGGGAAATCGGGAAAAACTGTTTTTT
CAWSRQGNREKLFF
>once|TRBJ1-1|-|TRBV28
TGTGCCAGCAGTTACCCCCCAGGGACTGAAGCTTTCTTT
CASSYPPGTEAFF
>-|TRBJ1-2|-|TRBV27
TGTGCCAGCAGCCTTTATAGTGGACATGGCCCTGGTGGCTACACCTTC
CASSLYSGHGPGGYTF
>-|TRBJ2-1|TRBD1|TRBV6-4
TGTGCCAGCAGTAGGGGACAGGGGATGTTCGATGAGCAGTTCTTC
CASSRGQGMFDEQFF
>-|TRBJ1-2|-|TRBV12-2
TGTGCAAGTCGCTCCGGCTATCCGGGACAGGGGATCACCTTC
CASRSGYPGQGITF
>-|TRBJ2-3|TRBD2|TRBV28
TGTGCCAGCAGTTTATCCGGACTAGCGGGGTTCACAGATACGCAGTATTTT
CASSLSGLAGFTDTQYF
>-|TRBJ1-2|-|TRBV2
TGTGCCAGCAGCCTATCTACAGAAACCAGTGGCTACACCTTC
CASSLSTETSGYTF
>once|TRBJ2-1|TRBD2|TRBV10-1
TGCGCCAGCGGGACTAGCGGGAGTAATGAGCAGTTCTTC
CASGTSGSNEQFF
>-|TRBJ1-1|-|TRBV7-9
TGTGCCAGCAGCTTAGAGGGGGAGGAAGCTTTCTTT
CASSLEGEEAFF
>-|TRBJ2-1|TRBD2|TRBV10-1
TGCGCCAGCAGTGAGCGCGGCGGGAGGTCCAATGAGCAGTTCTTC
CASSERGGRSNEQFF
>once|TRBJ2-3|-|TRBV2
TGTGCCAGCGCCGGGAAGGGACTTATCACAGATACGCAGTATTTT
CASAGKGLITDTQYF
>-|TRBJ2-3|TRBD2|TRBV4-2
TGTGCCAGCAGCCAAGGACCCGCGACTAGCGGGGCGGGAGATACGCAGTATTTT
CASSQGPATSGAGDTQYF